Below, one T cell receptor beta chain is given with its context. Its specific antigen is unknown. No much larger clone is present one base from it, and per-base qualities are unavailable. The sample originates from a study of OX40 agonist ivuxolimab in advanced cancers. Background for the entire study: Ivuxolimab was an agonistic, fully human IgG2 monoclonal antibody directed against OX40 (CD134), a costimulatory receptor. Prior anti-PD-1, anti-PD-L1 or anti-CTLA-4 therapy was permitted, and checkpoint inhibitors had been received by around 39% of dose-escalation patients. Intravenous ivuxolimab was administered to patients every 2 weeks at six dose levels: 0.01, 0.1, 0.3, 1.5, 3 and 10 mg/kg. Among the approximately 50 dose-escalation patients, some 20 had hepatocellular carcinoma, roughly 15 melanoma, 9 renal cell carcinoma and 9 head and neck cancer. Partial responses were achieved by three dose-escalation patients, of whom one had hepatocellular carcinoma and two had cutaneous melanoma. The paper describes the monotherapy dose-escalation part (N of about 57 patients) of the phase I trial of ivuxolimab. The purpose of peripheral TCRbeta sequencing was to test whether ivuxolimab changed TCR sequence diversity and led to clonal T-cell expansion. In the dose-escalation cohort, 75% to 85% of patients were male, and the mean age was around 60 years with a range of roughly 23 to 90. The full study reports these points: The antigen specificity of the peripheral T cells that underwent clonal expansion was not determined. On average, CD8+ T cells showed more expanded clones than CD4+ T cells after ivuxolimab. Low levels of normalized T-cell clonal expansion were also seen in some patients who did not respond. Clonal expansion of both CD4+ and CD8+ blood T cells was observed from baseline to week 6 at doses 0.1 to 3.0 mg/kg. In the 0.1-3.0 mg/kg groups, partial responders were among the patients with the lowest normalized peripheral clonal expansion, particularly in CD8+ T cells.

Reading the germline V gene gives CDR1 SGHAT and CDR2 FQNNGV. The CDR3 starts with the cysteine, ends with the phenylalanine, and has 13 residues. The CDR3 DNA has 39 bases and is translated from base 1. A distance of 5 bases separates the germline ends of V and J, which lose 1 base and 5 bases respectively. Patients with autoimmune disease history or receiving systemic immunosuppression were excluded from the trial. Peripheral blood for TCR sequencing was collected from all dose cohorts at baseline, on cycle 4 day 1, and on cycle 7 day 1. Samples were obtained from an open-label, multicenter, first-in-human phase I dose-escalation trial of ivuxolimab. Adults with locally advanced or metastatic melanoma, renal cell, hepatocellular, or head and neck squamous cell carcinoma were enrolled in the trial. Before TCR sequencing, CD4+ T cells and CD8+ T cells from peripheral blood were sorted into separate populations.

Genomic DNA was extracted from sorted cells for sequencing of the TCRbeta CDR3 region. The immunoSEQ Assay was used to sequence the TCRbeta CDR3 regions. This immuneACCESS table, as held by TCRdb, lists in-frame sequences with V and J called but not all clones. Of the missing ones, under half trace to an unresolved V gene in checked studies; the others have no known cause. For this sample there are approximately 60,000 clones; about 92% appear just once. The top ten clonotypes cover about 0.58% of the sample. The receptor was derived from an adult with an advanced solid tumor such as melanoma, head and neck, liver or kidney cancer. The rearranged segments are TRBV11-2 and TRBJ2-2; too little of a D gene remains to name it. Specimen: CD4+ or CD8+ T cells sorted from blood, collected in a trial of the OX40 agonist ivuxolimab. The nucleotide sequence reads TGTGCCAGCAGCTTAGGGCGGACCGGGGAGCTGTTTTTT. This gives the protein CASSLGRTGELFF.